The 23 T cell receptor beta chains given below trace back to one sample, sequenced in a study. Via MiXCR, TCRdb re-called the RT-PCR reads, giving one row per CDR3 protein. This table has about 680,000 distinct CDR3 sequences, around 14% appearing once. Material: memory CD4+ T cells from blood. Receptors were obtained from a female donor in good health, serving as a healthy control.

The chain uses TRBV6-2 or TRBV6-3 and TRBJ1-5, with D perhaps matching TRBD1 (5 bases). The CDR3 has 18 residues. V was clipped by 0 bases and J by 0 bases, with 15 bases between them. CDR1 is MNHEY, CDR2 SVGEGT, per germline. CDR3 nucleotides: TGTGCCAGCAGTTACTCTATGACAGAGGCTTATAGCAATCAGCCCCAGCATTTT. This sequence encodes CASSYSMTEAYSNQPQHF.

This clonotype has a handful of counts. The chain carries TRBV7-6 and TRBJ2-4; no clear D gene. The germline V and J ends were trimmed by 6 bases and 6 bases, with 12 bases remaining between them. Per germline, CDR1 SGHVS and CDR2 FNYEAQ. The length of the CDR3 is 13 residues. CDR3 sequence (DNA): TGTGCCAGCAGTCCCGAACCGCGAAACATTCAGTACTTC. Encoded protein: CASSPEPRNIQYF.

The gene calls are TRBV11-2 and TRBJ2-1, with 7 nucleotides matching TRBD2. The CDR3 is made up of 14 amino acids. CDR1 is SGHAT, CDR2 FQNNGV, per germline. The trim removed 5 bases at V and 11 bases at J, leaving 12 bases unmatched. CDR3 in amino acids: CASSLQTSQTQQFF. The CDR3, as DNA: TGTGCCAGCAGCCTCCAGACTAGCCAGACTCAGCAGTTCTTC. The full variable domain, rest sourced from reference TRBV11-2 and TRBJ2-1, is EAGVAQSPRYKIIEKRQSVAFWCNPISGHATLYWYQQILGQGPKLLIQFQNNGVVDDSQLPKDRFSAERLKGVDSTLKIQPAKLEDSAVYLCASSLQTSQTQQFFGPGTRLTVL.

This clonotype has only a few counts. The gene calls are TRBV12-3 or TRBV12-4 and TRBJ1-1; a weak D match, TRBD1 (5 bases). V was cut by 3 bases and J by 11 bases, with 13 bases left in between. The CDR3 sequence is 12 residues long. The CDR3 DNA reads as TGTGCCAGCAGTTTTAACGAGGGGAGGGCTTTCTTT. It yields the protein CASSFNEGRAFF.

V gene TRBV7-2 combines with J gene TRBJ2-1; D possibly corresponds to TRBD2 (6 bases). From germline, CDR1 is SGHTA and CDR2 FQGNSA. The V end lost 1 base, the J end lost 0 bases, and 13 bases lay between the germline ends. The CDR3 is 17 amino acids. The CDR3 is CASSLDIGGSSYNEQFF. CDR3 bases: TGTGCCAGCAGCTTAGACATTGGGGGGAGCTCCTACAATGAGCAGTTCTTC.

This chain links TRBV20-1 with TRBJ2-7; D perhaps matches TRBD2 (6 bases). Per germline, CDR1 DFQATT and CDR2 SNEGSKA (reference sequence). The CDR3 has 15 amino acids. V was trimmed by 6 bases and J by 1 base, leaving 19 bases between them. The DNA of the CDR3 is TGCAGTGCCCCTAGGGACCGGACTAAATCCTACGAGCAGTACTTC. Translating gives CSAPRDRTKSYEQYF.

V and J are TRBV28 and TRBJ2-1; 13 bases are shared with TRBD2. V lost 1 base to trimming and J lost 7 bases; unmatched junction nucleotides: 4. CDR1 is MDHEN, CDR2 SYDVKM, per germline. The CDR3 is 16 amino acids. The CDR3 DNA is TGTGCCAGCAGTTTATTTACTAGCGGGAGGGGGAATGAGCAGTTCTTC. It encodes CASSLFTSGRGNEQFF. The full variable domain, completed using reference TRBV28 and TRBJ2-1, is DVKVTQSSRYLVKRTGEKVFLECVQDMDHENMFWYRQDPGLGLRLIYFSYDVKMKEKGDIPEGYSVSREKKERFSLILESASTNQTSMYLCASSLFTSGRGNEQFFGPGTRLTVL.

This clonotype has just a few counts. V gene TRBV29-1 combines with J gene TRBJ2-5, with D possibly being TRBD2 (5 bases). V was pared by 7 bases and J by 2 bases, with 14 bases between. Germline V gives CDR1 SQVTM, CDR2 ANQGSEA. This CDR3 has 13 amino acids. The chain's CDR3 is CSAVGRGQETQYF. The CDR3 DNA reads as TGCAGCGCTGTGGGTCGGGGACAAGAGACCCAGTACTTC.

The rearrangement joins TRBV15 to TRBJ2-3; either TRBD1 or TRBD2 may supply D (7 bases each). V was clipped by 4 bases and J by 9 bases, with 14 bases between them. The germline V gene has CDR1 LNHNV and CDR2 YYDKDF (reference sequence). This CDR3 region has 13 residues. CDR3 amino acids: CATSTRQGGTQYF. The CDR3 DNA reads as TGTGCCACCAGCACCAGACAGGGAGGGACGCAGTATTTT.

This chain connects TRBV28 to TRBJ1-2; D is undetermined. CDR1 is MDHEN, CDR2 SYDVKM, per germline. The V gene lost 1 base and the J gene lost 2 bases, with 8 bases spanning the gap. This CDR3 has 14 amino acids. The CDR3 DNA follows: TGTGCCAGCAGTTTATTCTACACCAACTATGGCTACACCTTC. It yields the protein CASSLFYTNYGYTF.

Many counts were recorded for this clonotype. This chain connects TRBV7-2 to TRBJ2-3, with D unresolved. The CDR3 totals 11 residues. Deletions cut 1 base from V and 6 bases from J, with 2 bases between. Germline V gives CDR1 SGHTA, CDR2 FQGNSA. The CDR3 spells CASSLDDTQYF. The CDR3 DNA follows: TGTGCCAGCAGCTTAGATGATACGCAGTATTTT.

The sample holds many counts of this clonotype. The chain combines TRBV5-1 with TRBJ2-7; 9 bases line up with TRBD2. The CDR3 contains 17 residues. The junction had 14 bases not matched to a gene; V was cut back by 0 bases and J by 7 bases. Per germline, CDR1 SGHRS and CDR2 YFSETQ. This CDR3 is CASSLAQGMVAGVEQYF. The CDR3 DNA is TGCGCCAGCAGCTTGGCCCAAGGGATGGTAGCGGGAGTGGAGCAGTACTTC. Combining the CDR3 with reference TRBV5-1 and TRBJ2-7 gives the whole variable domain KAGVTQTPRYLIKTRGQQVTLSCSPISGHRSVSWYQQTPGQGLQFLFEYFSETQRNKGNFPGRFSGRQFSNSRSEMNVSTLELGDSALYLCASSLAQGMVAGVEQYFGPGTRLTVT.

This clonotype was seen many times. The rearrangement uses TRBV3-1 and TRBJ2-1, with D perhaps matching TRBD1 (7 bases). Trimming stripped 3 bases from V and 6 bases from J, with 12 bases between. The germline gives CDR1 LGHDT, CDR2 YNNKEL (reference sequence). The CDR3 is made up of 14 amino acids. As DNA, the CDR3 is TGTGCCAGCAGCCAGACAGGGAGGAGCAATGAGCAGTTCTTC. Translating it yields CASSQTGRSNEQFF.

In its sample, this clonotype was seen many times. The chain combines TRBV5-6 with TRBJ2-3; D is ambiguous. The CDR3 runs 16 residues. Germline V gives CDR1 SGHDT, CDR2 YYEEEE. With 4 bases removed from V and 1 base from J, the gap between germline ends came to 16 bases. The CDR3, as DNA: TGTGCCAGCAGCCTGGATACGGGTTTCGGCACAGATACGCAGTATTTT. Protein sequence: CASSLDTGFGTDTQYF.

The rearrangement joins TRBV20-1 to TRBJ2-5; D is possibly TRBD2 (6 bases). The CDR3 covers 14 residues. The V end lost 3 bases, the J end lost 5 bases, and 16 bases lay between the germline ends. From germline, CDR1 is DFQATT and CDR2 SNEGSKA (reference sequence). The CDR3 spells CSASPASVGETQYF. Written as DNA, the CDR3 is TGCAGTGCTAGCCCGGCTAGCGTCGGTGAGACCCAGTACTTC.

The gene calls are TRBV20-1 and TRBJ1-1; 9 positions match TRBD1. V lost 6 bases and J lost 2; bases outside the gene matches: 4. CDR3 length: 13 amino acids. Germline assignment: CDR1 DFQATT and CDR2 SNEGSKA (reference sequence). DNA of the CDR3: TGCAGTGCCCTAACAGGGGGCAACACTGAAGCTTTCTTT. This encodes CSALTGGNTEAFF.

In its sample, this clonotype was seen a few times. V is TRBV29-1 and J is TRBJ1-1; D unclear. Trimming removed 7 bases from V and 0 bases from J, with 12 bases in between. Germline values: CDR1 SQVTM, CDR2 ANQGSEA. This CDR3 contains 13 residues. DNA of the CDR3: TGCAGCGCCATAAGGGAGGTGAACACTGAAGCTTTCTTT. This gives the protein CSAIREVNTEAFF.

The chain employs TRBV12-3 or TRBV12-4 and TRBJ1-5; tentatively, D is TRBD1 (6 bases). V lost 1 base and J lost 2, with 12 bases in between. The CDR3 extends over 16 amino acids. The CDR3 sequence is CASSLGARGGNQPQHF. Written as DNA, the CDR3 is TGTGCCAGCAGTTTAGGGGCCAGGGGTGGCAATCAGCCCCAGCATTTT.

Ten or more counts support this clonotype. V gene TRBV20-1 combines with J gene TRBJ1-1, with 7 positions matching TRBD1. The ends lost 5 bases at V and 7 bases at J; junction bases unmatched: 7. This CDR3 spans 12 amino acids. CDR1 and CDR2 from the germline V gene are DFQATT and SNEGSKA (reference sequence). CDR3 protein: CSAFRQGHEAFF. For the CDR3, the DNA is TGCAGTGCTTTCAGACAGGGCCATGAAGCTTTCTTT.

This clonotype was seen more than once but under ten times. This chain uses TRBV29-1 with TRBJ2-3; tentatively, D is TRBD1 or TRBD2 (6 bases each). CDR3 length: 14 residues. With 6 bases removed from V and 0 bases from J, the gap between germline ends came to 13 bases. Germline V gene lookup returns CDR1 SQVTM and CDR2 ANQGSEA. The DNA of the CDR3 is TGCAGCGTCAAGGGGGGATCGAGCACAGATACGCAGTATTTT. Translated, it gives CSVKGGSSTDTQYF.

This clonotype has a handful of counts. This chain uses TRBV9 with TRBJ2-1; possible D gene TRBD2, 5 bases. Germline values: CDR1 SGDLS, CDR2 YYNGEE. This CDR3 has 12 amino acids. Trimming removed 3 bases from V and 6 bases from J, with 7 bases in between. The DNA for the CDR3 is TGTGCCAGCAGCGGAGGGCTCAATGAGCAGTTCTTC. Protein product: CASSGGLNEQFF.

This clonotype was detected many times. The gene calls are TRBV4-2 and TRBJ2-7; perhaps TRBD2 as D (6 bases). In germline, CDR1 is LGHNA, CDR2 YNFKEQ. This CDR3 contains 15 residues. The germline V and J ends were trimmed by 6 bases and 2 bases, with 17 bases remaining between them. The CDR3 region is CASSLTGTGAYEQYF. In DNA, the CDR3 is TGTGCCAGCAGTCTAACCGGGACTGGAGCCTACGAGCAGTACTTC.

This clonotype was detected only a few times. The chain uses TRBV24-1 and TRBJ2-2; 14 bases match TRBD2. In germline, CDR1 is KGHDR, CDR2 SFDVKD. V dropped 5 bases and J dropped 7; count of bases not matched to a gene: 2. The length of the CDR3 is 15 residues. CDR3 amino acids: CATSATSGRGGELFF. CDR3 DNA sequence: TGTGCCACCAGTGCGACTAGCGGGAGGGGCGGGGAGCTGTTTTTT.